This T cell receptor beta chain was found in a study of cytomegalovirus exposure and HLA in healthy donors (dated by TCRdb to 2017 to 2019). About the study as a whole: In an earlier analysis of around 540 of the donors, about 270 Gb of sequence data and 90 million to 120 million unique TCR beta sequences from about 179 million T cells were reported. An early release covering roughly 640 HLA-typed donors comprised approximately 290 gigabases of sequencing data and around 80 million unique TCR sequences. Of the approximately 370 genotyped donors, 65% to 90% were placed in the genetic ancestry cluster associated with self-reported Caucasian donors. The study was designed to test whether signatures of past pathogen exposure could be identified by cataloging public T cell receptors. The study profiled the T cell repertoires of 666 subjects by immunosequencing and related them to cytomegalovirus serostatus. Besides the first cohort of roughly 700 subjects, a separate validation cohort made up of over a hundred different subjects was used. High-throughput TCR immunosequencing, statistical association of individual TCRs with disease status, and machine learning were combined to predict cytomegalovirus infection status. In a later analysis, previously published TCR beta repertoires from more than 500 donors were re-analyzed and high-resolution HLA genotyping was added so that TCR occurrence patterns could be studied. The later analysis used no new phenotypic data to find candidate immune exposures, relying instead on TCR beta sequences and their occurrence across donors. An earlier analysis of nearly 600 of the donors applied high-throughput TCR beta sequencing to assess whether each TCR beta V gene segment acted as functional or pseudogenic. Donor age, sex, ethnicity and CMV serostatus were compiled alongside the repertoire data. A later genetic analysis took genome-wide SNP genotypes for about 65% of the roughly 670 donors and used that subset as a discovery cohort. Every repertoire in the discovery cohort had been generated on one and the same sequencing platform. HLA typing covered class I and class II loci at four-digit resolution. Typing coverage differed by locus: A, B, C, DRB1 and DQB1 were typed in roughly 629-640 donors, DQA1 in about 510, DPA1 in around 600, and DPB1 in around 440. Roughly 5 DR-DQ haplotypes were handled as single units for association and clustering, since linkage in the cohort was strong. Among some 410 genotyped donors of the cohort, an average of approximately 250,000 unique TCR beta nucleotide sequences were sequenced per donor, roughly 20% of them non-productive. What the research found in general, with its limitations: This cohort had only TCR beta chains sequenced, and the lack of alpha or paired-chain data limited which features could be detected. Because counts were too low, about 17 rarely observed V segments, including chromosome 9 orphons, were excluded from the earlier analysis of 500 to 700 of the donors. The authors suggested that the approach could potentially be extended to other disease states and immunological phenotypes. The only immune exposure information available for the cohort was CMV serostatus. Some IMGT-functional V segments, including TRBV6-2 and TRBV6-3, could not be told apart with the 87-base-pair reads, so those segments were excluded. The classifier was reported to diagnose cytomegalovirus status with high specificity and sensitivity in both the original cohort and the validation cohort. A further reported finding was that TCR beta sequences accurately predicted the HLA-A and HLA-B alleles for most subjects in the first cohort. In a later analysis, HLA-associated TCR beta chains showed more clonal expansion and lower generation probabilities than non-associated chains that were equally common. According to a later analysis, most CMV-associated TCR beta chains appeared to be HLA-restricted, and the HLA associations seemed to be driven largely by CMV exposure. Strong co-occurrence of HLA alleles, especially DR and DQ, made assigning TCR associations to individual alleles difficult. A later analysis found that TCR association rates varied across HLA loci, with DRB1 alleles showing the most associated TCRs and HLA-C alleles the fewest. A group of highly shared sequence variants was considered likely to be a technical artifact of the sequencing pipeline. In vitro tests confirmed that a few of the cytomegalovirus-associated TCR beta chains recognize cytomegalovirus antigens. Most TCR sequences were observed very rarely across donors, whereas some public TCRs were present in many individuals. HLA typing was unavailable for some donors at each locus, so association tests used only the typed subset. At a false discovery rate of 0.05, a later analysis linked 15,000 to 20,000 TCR beta sequences to specific HLA alleles. Sequencing depth was assumed to be roughly uniform across donors in the presence/absence analyses, though that assumption may not hold. Linkage disequilibrium might explain the correlated functional status among segregating V segments, but an unknown experimental factor could not be excluded. In a later genetic analysis, a missense DCLRE1C variant was associated with V-gene and J-gene trimming of TCR beta chains, and the association was replicated in an independent cohort. According to a later genetic analysis, donors in an Asian-associated ancestry cluster had fewer N-insertions in productive TCRs than the approximately 710-donor mean. The study listed approximately 150 TCR beta chains as associated with cytomegalovirus. According to a later analysis, parvovirus B19, influenza, CMV and Epstein-Barr virus appeared linked to several top co-occurrence clusters. An earlier analysis of 587 of the donors showed that most TCR beta V segments appeared in productive rearrangements either about 87% or about 30% of the time, which broadly matched IMGT annotations.

Concerning this clone itself: The antigen it binds to is not known.

In total, approximately 700 healthy bone marrow donors made up the cohort. All cohort members were sampled while nominally healthy, although unrecorded immune exposures were likely present. The donor was CMV seronegative and was included in the group of a few hundred seronegative cohort members. Each donor provided a peripheral blood sample, and peripheral blood mononuclear cells were used for TCR beta sequencing. Genomic DNA was extracted from the blood cell samples with the Qiagen DNeasy Blood Extraction Kit. Libraries were prepared through the immunoSEQ multiplex PCR assay. For the multiplex PCR, a mixture combining 60 forward primers for TCR Vbeta segments and 13 reverse primers for TCR Jbeta segments was used. The CDR3 region of rearranged TCR beta genes was amplified from genomic DNA with a multiplex PCR assay. On the Illumina HiSeq System, the amplified TCR beta libraries were sequenced as 87-base-pair reads. Per the authors' processing: A later analysis tallied roughly 76 million unique TCR beta chains across the 650 to 750 repertoires, and approximately 9.9 million of those chains were shared by two or more donors. To remove PCR and sequencing errors, raw reads were error-corrected and collapsed into unique sequences using a nearest-neighbor algorithm that merged closely related sequences. V, D and J gene segments were assigned by aligning CDR3 sequences to IMGT reference sequences. For a sequence to be retained, a match of at least six nucleotides to both a V gene segment and a J gene segment was required. Rearrangements were classified as productive when the CDR3 lacked stop codons and remained in frame with V and J, and all other rearrangements were classified as non-productive. CDR3 was defined according to IMGT convention as the region running from the second conserved V-encoded cysteine to the conserved J-encoded phenylalanine. In an earlier analysis of around 570 of the donors, sequences lacking an unambiguous match to a single V gene segment were excluded. An earlier analysis of several hundred of the donors called V segments functional above 56.7% productive rearrangements and segregating when the between-donor standard deviation exceeded 5%. A statistical classification framework was built to diagnose cytomegalovirus status from the catalog of TCR beta chain sequences. A later analysis assigned V and J genes by comparing TCR nucleotide sequences with IMGT/GENE-DB human TR gene sequences. In a later analysis, CDR3 sequences and most-parsimonious VDJ recombination scenarios were assigned using the TCRdist pipeline. A later analysis defined each TCR beta chain by its CDR3 amino acid sequence plus V-gene family, and excluded reads lacking a unique V-gene family. A later analysis removed 592 highly shared, low-generation-probability nucleotide sequences to deal with suspected cross-contamination and a sequencing artifact. In a later analysis, a clonal expansion index for each public chain was calculated from normalized within-repertoire ranks of inferred template counts. Generation probabilities in a later analysis came from a VDJ recombination model fitted to out-of-frame rearrangements, and those results were checked against IGoR. A later analysis scored TCR-TCR, TCR-HLA and TCR-CMV co-occurrence with hypergeometric tests, applying a repertoire-size bias correction to TCR pairs. False discovery rates were estimated in a later analysis by permuting HLA or CMV assignments 20 times. In a later analysis, co-occurring TCRs were grouped with DBSCAN, and TCRdist sequence similarity was added when clustering was performed within HLA-allele-positive subsets. For co-occurrence clustering, repertoires with fewer than 30,000 or more than 120,000 public chains were excluded, along with roughly 5 repertoires with anomalous nucleotide sharing. TCRdb's version of the immuneACCESS table is confined to in-frame rearrangements and falls short of the full clone set. An unresolved V gene accounts for under half of the shortfall where checked; the remainder is of unknown origin. D and trimming were read from the DNA, whereas the V and J calls and clone size are those reported in that table. The table of this sample itemizes 100,000 to 150,000 clones. Clones ranked in the top ten supply about 2.2% of the sample.

The germline V gene specifies MNHEY as CDR1 and SVGAGI as CDR2. The CDR3 numbers 13 residues from cysteine through phenylalanine. The retained sequence is limited to the CDR3, 39 bases, with the frame set at the first base. Ends trimmed: V by 7 bases, J by 4 bases; bases unmatched to a gene: 5. Sequencing was carried out using PBMCs. This TCR was sampled from a man in his forties or fifties in good health and CMV-seronegative. This receptor chain uses TRBV6-5 and TRBJ2-5; 8 bases in the junction line up with TRBD2. The CDR3 loop reads CASTPGGGETQYF. The sequence in DNA is TGTGCCAGCACCCCGGGGGGGGGAGAGACCCAGTACTTC.